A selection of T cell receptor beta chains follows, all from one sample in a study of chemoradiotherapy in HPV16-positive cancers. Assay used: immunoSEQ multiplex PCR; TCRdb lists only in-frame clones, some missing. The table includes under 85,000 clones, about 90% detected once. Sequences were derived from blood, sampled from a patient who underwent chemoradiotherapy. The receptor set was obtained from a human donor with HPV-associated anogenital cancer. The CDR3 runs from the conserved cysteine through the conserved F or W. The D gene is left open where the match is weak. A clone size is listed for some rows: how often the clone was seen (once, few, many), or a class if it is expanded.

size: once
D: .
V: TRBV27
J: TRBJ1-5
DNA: TGTGCCAGCAGTTTAGGATCTGGGGTTTTTCAGCCCCAGCATTTT
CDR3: CASSLGSGVFQPQHF

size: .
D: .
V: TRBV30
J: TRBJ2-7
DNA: TGTGCCTGGAGTGTGGGTGGGGGGGCAAACGAGCAGTACTTC
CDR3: CAWSVGGGANEQYF

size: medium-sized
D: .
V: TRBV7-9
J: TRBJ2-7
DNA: TGTGCCAGCAGCCCGGATTTTGGTATCGAGCAGTACTTC
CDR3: CASSPDFGIEQYF

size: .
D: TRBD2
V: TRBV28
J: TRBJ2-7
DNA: TGTGCCAGCAGTTTCCGGCTAGCGGGAGACGAGCAGTACTTC
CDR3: CASSFRLAGDEQYF

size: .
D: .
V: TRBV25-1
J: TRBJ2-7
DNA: TGTGCCAGCAGTGAATCGCCCTCCTACGAGCAGTACTTC
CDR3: CASSESPSYEQYF

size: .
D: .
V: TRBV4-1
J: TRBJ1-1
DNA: TGCGCCAGCAGCCGACTTGTACAGAACACTGAAGCTTTCTTT
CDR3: CASSRLVQNTEAFF

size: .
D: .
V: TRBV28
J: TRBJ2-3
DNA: TGTGCCAGCAGCTTCGGGACGGGTACGCAGTATTTT
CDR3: CASSFGTGTQYF

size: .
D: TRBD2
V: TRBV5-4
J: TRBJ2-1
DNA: TGTGCCAGCAGGATCTTAGCGGGAGGCGATGAGCAGTTCTTC
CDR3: CASRILAGGDEQFF

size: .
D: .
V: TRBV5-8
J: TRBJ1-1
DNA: TGTGCCAGCAGCTTCTCCCAACATACGCGGAACACTGAAGCTTTCTTT
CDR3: CASSFSQHTRNTEAFF

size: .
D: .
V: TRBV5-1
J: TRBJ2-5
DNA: TGCGCCAGCAAGCCTGGTGGGACTCTGTACCAAGAGACCCAGTACTTC
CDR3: CASKPGGTLYQETQYF

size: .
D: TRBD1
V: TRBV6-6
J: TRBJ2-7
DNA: TGTGCCAGCTTTGGGGACAGCTTTACCTACGAGCAGTACTTC
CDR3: CASFGDSFTYEQYF

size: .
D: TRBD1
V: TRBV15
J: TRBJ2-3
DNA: TGTGCCACCAGCTGGGGGACAGGGGACAAAAGCACAGATACGCAGTATTTT
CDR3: CATSWGTGDKSTDTQYF

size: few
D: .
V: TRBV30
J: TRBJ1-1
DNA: TGTGCCTGGAGGCCGGCGGTCAGTCCAAACACTGAAGCTTTCTTT
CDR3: CAWRPAVSPNTEAFF

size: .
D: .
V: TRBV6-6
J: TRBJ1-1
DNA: TGTGCCAGCAGTTACTGGCAGGGTGAAGCTTTCTTT
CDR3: CASSYWQGEAFF

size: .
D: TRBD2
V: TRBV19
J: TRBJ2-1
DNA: TGTGCCAGTAGTATTATTAGCGGGGGGGTCTACAATGAGCAGTTCTTC
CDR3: CASSIISGGVYNEQFF

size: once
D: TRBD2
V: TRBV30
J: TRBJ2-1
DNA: TGTGCCTGGAGTGCTTCGAGCGGGGGGTCCTCCTACAATGAGCAGTTCTTC
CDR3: CAWSASSGGSSYNEQFF

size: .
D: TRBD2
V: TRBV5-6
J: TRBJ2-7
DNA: TGTGCCAGCACCCCAGCGGGAGGGTCGAACGAGCAGTACTTC
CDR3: CASTPAGGSNEQYF

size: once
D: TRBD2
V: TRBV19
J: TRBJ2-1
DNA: TGTGCCTGTGGCGGGGGGCCAAAGAATGAGCAGTTCTTC
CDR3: CACGGGPKNEQFF

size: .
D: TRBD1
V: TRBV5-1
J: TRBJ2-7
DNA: TGCGCCAGCAGCCCGACAGGGACCTACGAGCAGTACTTC
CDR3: CASSPTGTYEQYF

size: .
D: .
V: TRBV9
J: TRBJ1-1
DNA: TGTGCCAGCAGCGTAGGGGCACTTAACACTGAAGCTTTCTTT
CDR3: CASSVGALNTEAFF

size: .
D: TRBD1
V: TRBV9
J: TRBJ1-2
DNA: TGTGCCAGCAGCACCCAACAGGGGGTGTTTGGCTACACCTTC
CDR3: CASSTQQGVFGYTF

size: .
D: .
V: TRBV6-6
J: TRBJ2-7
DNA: TGTGCCAGCAAGATGGAGCACGAATTCGCCTACGAGCAGTACTTC
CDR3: CASKMEHEFAYEQYF

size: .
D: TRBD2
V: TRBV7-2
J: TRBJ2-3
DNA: TGTGCCAGCAGTTCTAGACTAGCGGGGGCCTACCGCACAGATACGCAGTATTTT
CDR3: CASSSRLAGAYRTDTQYF

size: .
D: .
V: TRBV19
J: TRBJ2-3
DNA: TGTGCCAGTAGTATTCGACGGACGGGGACTAGCACAGATACGCAGTATTTT
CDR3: CASSIRRTGTSTDTQYF

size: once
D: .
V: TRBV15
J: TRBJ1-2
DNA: TGTGCCACCAGCAGAGATCGGGACGGAATCTATGGCTACACCTTC
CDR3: CATSRDRDGIYGYTF

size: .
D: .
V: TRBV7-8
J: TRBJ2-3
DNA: TGTGCCAGCAGCTCCGACTGGAGGGGAAGCACAGATACGCAGTATTTT
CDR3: CASSSDWRGSTDTQYF

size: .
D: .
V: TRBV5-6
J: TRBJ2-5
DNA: TGTGCCAGCAGCTTGGTAGGCAGGGACCACACTGGGGCCCAGTACTTC
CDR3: CASSLVGRDHTGAQYF

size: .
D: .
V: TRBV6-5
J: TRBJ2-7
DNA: TGTGCCAGCAGTTACTCGGGGACGGCTTCTTTCGGGCAGTACTTC
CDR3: CASSYSGTASFGQYF

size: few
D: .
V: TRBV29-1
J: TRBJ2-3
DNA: TGCAGCGTTGATAGGGGCCAGACGCAGTATTTT
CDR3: CSVDRGQTQYF

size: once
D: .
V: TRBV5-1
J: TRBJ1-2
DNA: TGCGCCAGCAGAGAGACGTATGATGGCTACACCTTC
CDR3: CASRETYDGYTF

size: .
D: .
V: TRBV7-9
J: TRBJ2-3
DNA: TGTGCCAGCAGCTTCCGACAGGAAACAGATACGCAGTATTTT
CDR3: CASSFRQETDTQYF

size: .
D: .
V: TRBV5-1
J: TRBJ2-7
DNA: TGCGCCAGCAGCTTAGAAGGACAGACCTACGAGCAGTACTTC
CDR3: CASSLEGQTYEQYF

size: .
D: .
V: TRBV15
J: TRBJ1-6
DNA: TGTGCCACCAGCAGGAGCTCCTATAATTCACCCCTCCACTTT
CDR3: CATSRSSYNSPLHF

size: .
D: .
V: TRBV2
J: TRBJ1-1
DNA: TGTGCCAGCAGTGAAGGGATGAACACTGAAGCTTTCTTT
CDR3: CASSEGMNTEAFF

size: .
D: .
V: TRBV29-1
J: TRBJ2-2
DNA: TGCAGCGTGACCGGGACGGGCGCGAACACCGGGGAGCTGTTTTTT
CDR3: CSVTGTGANTGELFF

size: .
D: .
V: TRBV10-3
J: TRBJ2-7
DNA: TGTGCCATCAGTGGACATCAGGAAGGCGAGCAGTACTTC
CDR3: CAISGHQEGEQYF

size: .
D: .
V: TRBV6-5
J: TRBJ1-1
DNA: TGTGCCAGCAGTTACTCGAGGGGTATTACTGAAGCTTTCTTT
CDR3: CASSYSRGITEAFF

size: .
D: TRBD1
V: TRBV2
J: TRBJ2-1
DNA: TGTGCCAGCAGTCTGGGACAGGGAATATACAATGAGCAGTTCTTC
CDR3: CASSLGQGIYNEQFF

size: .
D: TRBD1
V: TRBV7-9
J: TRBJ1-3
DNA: TGTGCCAGCAGCTTAGACGACAGGGTCACTGGAAACACCATATATTTT
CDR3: CASSLDDRVTGNTIYF

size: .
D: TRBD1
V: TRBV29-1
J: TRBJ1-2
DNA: TGCAGCGTTGACAGGGGGGACTATGGCTACACCTTC
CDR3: CSVDRGDYGYTF

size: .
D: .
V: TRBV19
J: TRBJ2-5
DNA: TGTGCCAGTAGTAGAGGAATTGAGACCCAGTACTTC
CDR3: CASSRGIETQYF

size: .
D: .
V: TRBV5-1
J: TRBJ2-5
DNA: TGCGCCAGCAGCTTGGAGGAGACCCAGTACTTC
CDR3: CASSLEETQYF

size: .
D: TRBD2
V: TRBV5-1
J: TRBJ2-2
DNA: TGCGCCAGCAGCTCGGGAGGTGGCGGGTATGCCGGGGAGCTGTTTTTT
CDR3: CASSSGGGGYAGELFF